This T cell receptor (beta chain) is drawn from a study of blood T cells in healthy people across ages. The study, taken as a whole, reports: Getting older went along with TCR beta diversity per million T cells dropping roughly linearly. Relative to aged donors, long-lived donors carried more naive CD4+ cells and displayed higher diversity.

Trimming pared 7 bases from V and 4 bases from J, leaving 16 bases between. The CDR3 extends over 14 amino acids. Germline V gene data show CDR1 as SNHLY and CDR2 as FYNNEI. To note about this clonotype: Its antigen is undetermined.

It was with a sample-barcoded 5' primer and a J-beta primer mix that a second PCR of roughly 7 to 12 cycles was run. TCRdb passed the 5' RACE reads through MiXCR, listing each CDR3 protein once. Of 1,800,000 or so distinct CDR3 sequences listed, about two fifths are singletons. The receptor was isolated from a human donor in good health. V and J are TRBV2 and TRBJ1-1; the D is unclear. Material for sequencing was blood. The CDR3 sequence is CASTVGYPRTEAFF. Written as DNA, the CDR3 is TGTGCCAGCACCGTTGGGTATCCGCGCACTGAAGCTTTCTTT.